Following are 30 T cell receptor beta chains from one sample sequenced in a study of cytomegalovirus exposure and HLA in healthy donors. PCR involved 60 Vbeta and 13 Jbeta primers. Assay used: immunoSEQ multiplex PCR; TCRdb lists only in-frame clones, some missing. This table has around 110,000 clones, 75% to 85% appearing once. Sequencing was done on a sample of PBMCs. The receptors stem from a man aged 45-60 years in good health and CMV-seronegative.

Only one count was recorded for this clone. The chain is built from TRBV7-9 and TRBJ2-3; 14 nucleotides align to TRBD2. V dropped 5 bases and J dropped 10; count of bases not matched to a gene: 8. Looked up from germline, CDR1 is SEHNR and CDR2 is FQNEAQ (reference sequence). The CDR3 extends over 15 amino acids. The chain's CDR3 is CASSPTGLAGGAQYF. Here the CDR3 DNA reads TGTGCCAGCAGCCCTACCGGACTAGCGGGGGGTGCGCAGTATTTT.

The chain recombines TRBV5-4 with TRBJ2-1, with a possible D match to TRBD2 (7 bases). In germline, CDR1 is SGHNT, CDR2 YYREEE (reference sequence). Trimming removed 1 base from V and 4 bases from J, with 15 bases in between. The CDR3 is made up of 16 amino acids. In nucleotides, the CDR3 is TGTGCCAGCAGCTTGTCGGCGGGGGCCACATACAATGAGCAGTTCTTC. Residues: CASSLSAGATYNEQFF.

The chain recombines TRBV30 with TRBJ1-4, with D uncertain. The CDR3 extends over 14 amino acids. Trimming removed 5 bases at V and 2 bases at J, with 12 bases between. From germline, CDR1 is GTSNPN and CDR2 SVGIG (reference sequence). Here the CDR3 reads CAWQTGRTNEKLFF. CDR3 in DNA: TGTGCCTGGCAGACGGGAAGGACTAATGAAAAACTGTTTTTT.

The chain is built from TRBV18 and TRBJ1-1; tentatively, D is TRBD1 (5 bases). Germline CDR1 is KGHSH and CDR2 is LQKENI. The CDR3 extends over 14 amino acids. V lost 6 bases, J lost 2 bases, and 13 bases lay in between. CDR3 amino acids: CASSFDRPNTEAFF. CDR3 nucleotide sequence: TGTGCCAGCTCCTTCGACAGACCAAACACTGAAGCTTTCTTT. The full variable domain, its missing parts supplied by reference TRBV18 and TRBJ1-1, is NAGVMQNPRHLVRRRGQEARLRCSPMKGHSHVYWYRQLPEEGLKFMVYLQKENIIDESGMPKERFSAEFPKEGPSILRIQQVVRGDSAAYFCASSFDRPNTEAFFGQGTRLTVV.

The chain uses TRBV6-4 and TRBJ1-2; TRBD1 is a possible D gene (5 bases). CDR3 size: 14 residues. Germline V gene lookup returns CDR1 MRHNA and CDR2 SNTAGT. V lost 6 bases, J lost 5 bases, and 16 bases lay in between. CDR3 amino acids: CASSQEGIGYGYTF. Here the CDR3 DNA reads TGTGCCAGCAGCCAGGAGGGGATTGGATATGGCTACACCTTC.

This clone was seen only a few times. The chain links TRBV5-1 to TRBJ2-3; 8 nucleotides align to TRBD2. CDR3 length: 16 amino acids. The germline gives CDR1 SGHRS, CDR2 YFSETQ. V lost 6 bases and J lost 5; bases outside the gene matches: 14. CDR3: CASTLEGGGFRDTQYF. Written as DNA, the CDR3 is TGCGCCAGCACCCTGGAAGGCGGGGGGTTCAGAGATACGCAGTATTTT.

This chain connects TRBV7-9 to TRBJ2-7; the match to TRBD1 covers 9 bases. V trimming: 10 bases; J trimming: 2 bases; junction bases outside the gene matches: 9. The V gene's germline CDR1 is SEHNR and CDR2 FQNEAQ (reference sequence). CDR3 length equals 14 residues. In DNA form, the CDR3 reads TGTGCCACATGTCCGGGACAGGGAACCTACGAGCAGTACTTC. Translation: CATCPGQGTYEQYF.

This chain joins TRBV30 and TRBJ2-7, with D hard to call. V lost 4 bases and J lost 2, with 12 bases in between. CDR3 length equals 13 residues. Germline V lookup: CDR1 GTSNPN, CDR2 SVGIG (reference sequence). In DNA form, the CDR3 reads TGTGCCTGGACCATGACTGGAACCTACGAGCAGTACTTC. This gives the protein CAWTMTGTYEQYF.

The V gene is TRBV5-1, the J gene TRBJ1-2, with 9 bases matching TRBD1. Germline CDR1 and CDR2: SGHRS and YFSETQ. V shed 4 bases, J shed 8 bases, and the junction held 15 bases outside the gene matches. The CDR3 totals 16 residues. The CDR3 here is CASSQTDRGSVGGYTF. The CDR3 nucleotides read TGCGCCAGCAGCCAGACGGACAGGGGAAGTGTCGGCGGCTACACCTTC.

The V gene is TRBV30, the J gene TRBJ1-2; 8 bases map to TRBD1. V lost 3 bases, J lost 3 bases, and 6 bases stayed unmatched. Per the germline V gene, CDR1 is GTSNPN and CDR2 is SVGIG (reference sequence). The CDR3 totals 14 residues. This CDR3 reads CAWRYRGRDYGYTF. The CDR3 coding sequence is TGTGCCTGGAGATACAGGGGGAGAGACTATGGCTACACCTTC. The variable domain in full, with the rest retrieved from reference TRBV30 and TRBJ1-2, is SQTIHQWPATLVQPVGSPLSLECTVEGTSNPNLYWYRQAAGRGLQLLFYSVGIGQISSEVPQNLSASRPQDRQFILSSKKLLLSDSGFYLCAWRYRGRDYGYTFGSGTRLTVV.

The V gene is TRBV4-3, the J gene TRBJ2-7; D perhaps matches TRBD1 (6 bases). This CDR3 contains 17 residues. The V end was cut by 1 base, the J end by 4 bases, with 20 bases between. Germline CDR1 reads LGHNA; CDR2 reads YSLEER. The CDR3 nucleotides read TGCGCCAGCAGCCAAGGTCTGGTCAGGGGAAAAGGATACGAGCAGTACTTC. This encodes CASSQGLVRGKGYEQYF.

The chain links TRBV6-4 to TRBJ2-1; 9 bases fit TRBD2. This CDR3 spans 15 amino acids. Per the germline V gene, CDR1 is MRHNA and CDR2 is SNTAGT. V trimming: 3 bases; J trimming: 0 bases; junction bases outside the gene matches: 0. CDR3 DNA: TGTGCCAGCAGTGAGCGGGGGGGCTCCTACAATGAGCAGTTCTTC. Translation: CASSERGGSYNEQFF.

The gene calls are TRBV27 and TRBJ1-1; D gene unclear. Deletions cut 8 bases from V and 3 bases from J, with 7 bases between. The CDR3 has 11 residues. The germline gives CDR1 MNHEY, CDR2 SMNVEV (reference sequence). The CDR3 reads CASLLYTEAFF. DNA of the CDR3: TGTGCCAGCCTCCTCTACACTGAAGCTTTCTTT.

The chain couples TRBV10-3 to TRBJ2-7; 10 nucleotides line up with TRBD1. The CDR3 runs 12 residues. After removal of 8 bases from V and 3 bases from J, the junction contained 1 base not matched to a gene. CDR1 ENHRY and CDR2 SYGVKD come from the germline V gene. The CDR3 reads CAIRDRGYEQYF. The CDR3 nucleotides are TGTGCCATCCGGGACAGGGGCTACGAGCAGTACTTC.

This clone has more than one count but fewer than ten. This rearrangement joins TRBV19 to TRBJ1-2; D not certain. Germline V gives CDR1 LNHDA, CDR2 SQIVND (reference sequence). CDR3 length equals 14 residues. Deletions cut 3 bases from V and 9 bases from J, with 17 bases between. The CDR3 loop reads CASSMSPSAGSYTF. CDR3 nucleotide sequence: TGTGCCAGTAGTATGAGCCCCTCCGCGGGTAGCTACACCTTC. Supplemented by reference TRBV19 and TRBJ1-2, the full variable domain reads DGGITQSPKYLFRKEGQNVTLSCEQNLNHDAMYWYRQDPGQGLRLIYYSQIVNDFQKGDIAEGYSVSREKKESFPLTVTSAQKNPTAFYLCASSMSPSAGSYTFGSGTRLTVV.

The chain recombines TRBV30 with TRBJ1-2; no definite D call. The V and J ends lost 3 bases and 4 bases respectively, with 18 bases between them. Germline values: CDR1 GTSNPN, CDR2 SVGIG (reference sequence). CDR3 length: 15 amino acids. The CDR3 DNA reads TGTGCCTGGAGCCCCCTAGGAAGAGGAGGCTATGGCTACACCTTC. Protein product: CAWSPLGRGGYGYTF.

This clone occurred once. The genes are TRBV11-2 and TRBJ2-3, with TRBD2 as a possible D gene (6 bases). V was cut by 1 base and J by 1 base, with 12 bases left in between. Germline CDR1 and CDR2: SGHAT and FQNNGV. The CDR3 is 16 amino acids. The CDR3 region has the DNA TGTGCCAGCAGCTTAGGGAGGGCGTGGGGCACAGATACGCAGTATTTT. It codes for CASSLGRAWGTDTQYF. Using reference TRBV11-2 and TRBJ2-3 for the parts outside the CDR3, the full variable domain is EAGVAQSPRYKIIEKRQSVAFWCNPISGHATLYWYQQILGQGPKLLIQFQNNGVVDDSQLPKDRFSAERLKGVDSTLKIQPAKLEDSAVYLCASSLGRAWGTDTQYFGPGTRLTVL.

The chain recombines TRBV2 with TRBJ2-5; a weak D match, TRBD2 (6 bases). V shed 6 bases and J shed 5 bases, with 10 bases lying between them. CDR1 SNHLY and CDR2 FYNNEI come from the germline V gene. The CDR3 extends over 12 amino acids. CDR3 sequence: CASRLAGETQYF. In DNA, the CDR3 is TGTGCCAGCAGACTAGCTGGGGAGACCCAGTACTTC.

V is TRBV5-4 and J is TRBJ2-2; 8 bases match TRBD2. Per the germline V gene, CDR1 is SGHNT and CDR2 is YYREEE (reference sequence). Unmatched junction bases numbered 6, after V lost 4 bases and J lost 7 bases. The CDR3 has 14 amino acids. CDR3 region: CASSAGGRGGELFF. The CDR3 DNA reads as TGTGCCAGCAGCGCGGGGGGCCGGGGCGGGGAGCTGTTTTTT. Drawing the rest from reference TRBV5-4 and TRBJ2-2, the complete variable domain is ETGVTQSPTHLIKTRGQQVTLRCSSQSGHNTVSWYQQALGQGPQFIFQYYREEENGRGNFPPRFSGLQFPNYSSELNVNALELDDSALYLCASSAGGRGGELFFGEGSRLTVL.

This sequence joins TRBV10-2 and TRBJ2-7; D unresolved. Germline V CDR1 and CDR2: WSHSY, SAAADI. Deletions cut 4 bases from V and 3 bases from J, with 4 bases between. The CDR3 spans 11 residues. The CDR3 DNA follows: TGCGCCAGCAGTGCAAACTACGAGCAGTACTTC. Its translation is CASSANYEQYF.

This clone was seen once. The gene calls are TRBV28 and TRBJ1-1; TRBD1 matches at 7 bases. The CDR3 covers 14 residues. The V gene end was trimmed by 5 bases and the J gene end by 5 bases; junction bases not matched to a gene: 8. Per germline, CDR1 MDHEN and CDR2 SYDVKM. The CDR3 protein is CASSRQGSWTEAFF. The CDR3 region has the DNA TGTGCCAGCAGTAGACAGGGCTCGTGGACTGAAGCTTTCTTT.

The genes are TRBV6-5 and TRBJ1-5; D call uncertain. Trimming shortened V by 0 bases and J by 0 bases, and 6 bases separated the two germline ends. The CDR3 consists of 15 residues. Germline CDR1 is MNHEY and CDR2 is SVGAGI. The CDR3 region has the DNA TGTGCCAGCAGTTACTCTGCGGATAGCAATCAGCCCCAGCATTTT. This codes for CASSYSADSNQPQHF.

The rearrangement links TRBV6-5 to TRBJ2-2; the D is unclear. In germline, CDR1 is MNHEY, CDR2 SVGAGI. V was clipped by 5 bases and J by 1 base, with 8 bases between them. This CDR3 has 14 amino acids. In nucleotides, the CDR3 is TGTGCCAGCAGTCCGCCTATGAACACCGGGGAGCTGTTTTTT. Its translation: CASSPPMNTGELFF.

This clone has only one observation. The rearrangement joins TRBV9 to TRBJ2-3; TRBD2 is a possible D gene (6 bases). Germline CDR1 and CDR2: SGDLS and YYNGEE. The germline V and J ends were trimmed by 2 bases and 2 bases, with 9 bases remaining between them. This CDR3 is built from 14 residues. CDR3 in amino acids: CASSVGGLTDTQYF. The CDR3 nucleotides are TGTGCCAGCAGCGTGGGGGGACTCACAGATACGCAGTATTTT. Filled out from reference TRBV9 and TRBJ2-3, the complete variable domain reads DSGVTQTPKHLITATGQRVTLRCSPRSGDLSVYWYQQSLDQGLQFLIQYYNGEERAKGNILERFSAQQFPDLHSELNLSSLELGDSALYFCASSVGGLTDTQYFGPGTRLTVL.

V usage is TRBV6-1 and J usage is TRBJ1-5; the D is unclear. Germline V gives CDR1 MNHNS, CDR2 SASEGT. The CDR3 length is 13 residues. Trimming pared 7 bases from V and 5 bases from J, leaving 12 bases between. In DNA, the CDR3 is TGTGCCAGCACTCCCCTTTATGATCAGCCCCAGCATTTT. It codes for CASTPLYDQPQHF.

The chain employs TRBV7-9 and TRBJ1-1; D gene ambiguous. Germline CDR1 SEHNR, CDR2 FQNEAQ (reference sequence). This CDR3 has 16 amino acids. Trimming took 4 bases from V and 6 from J, leaving 21 bases between them. CDR3 amino acids: CASSYVKVEGSPEAFF. The CDR3 DNA is TGTGCCAGCAGCTATGTGAAGGTGGAGGGATCCCCTGAAGCTTTCTTT.

This clone was detected only a few times. The chain couples TRBV19 to TRBJ1-1, with D uncertain. Trimming took 7 bases from V and 0 from J, leaving 12 bases between them. The CDR3 consists of 14 residues. Germline loops: CDR1 LNHDA, CDR2 SQIVND (reference sequence). This chain's CDR3 is CASTEVQMNTEAFF. The CDR3 DNA sequence: TGTGCCAGTACAGAGGTGCAGATGAACACTGAAGCTTTCTTT. The whole variable domain, filled in from reference TRBV19 and TRBJ1-1, reads DGGITQSPKYLFRKEGQNVTLSCEQNLNHDAMYWYRQDPGQGLRLIYYSQIVNDFQKGDIAEGYSVSREKKESFPLTVTSAQKNPTAFYLCASTEVQMNTEAFFGQGTRLTVV.

The V and J genes are TRBV5-1 and TRBJ2-3; 8 positions agree with TRBD1. The CDR3 is made up of 14 amino acids. V lost 3 bases and J lost 6; bases outside the gene matches: 6. The germline gives CDR1 SGHRS, CDR2 YFSETQ. CDR3 nucleotides: TGCGCCAGCAGCTCCCAGGGGGCGGGTGATACGCAGTATTTT. It encodes CASSSQGAGDTQYF.

The V gene is TRBV6-6, the J gene TRBJ2-5, with a weak D call TRBD1 (5 bases). This CDR3 region has 15 residues. V lost 0 bases and J lost 5, with 13 bases in between. Germline-derived CDR1 and CDR2 are MNHNY and SVGAGI (reference sequence). Here the CDR3 DNA reads TGTGCCAGCAGTTACTCGGCCAGGGATGGGGAGACCCAGTACTTC. As protein: CASSYSARDGETQYF.

The sample holds one count of this clone. The chain joins TRBV10-1 to TRBJ2-1; 9 positions match TRBD1. The CDR3 is made up of 16 amino acids. Germline values: CDR1 WNHNN, CDR2 SYGVQD (reference sequence). Trimming at V came to 3 bases and at J to 7 bases, leaving 10 bases not matched to a gene. The CDR3 coding sequence is TGCGCCAGCAGTGACTCCGGGACAGGGTTGGGAAATGAGCAGTTCTTC. This sequence encodes CASSDSGTGLGNEQFF.